Listed below are T cell receptor beta chains from one sample, sequenced in a study of shared T cell receptors in the human thymus. TCRdb keeps only in-frame clones here, not all; method: immunoSEQ multiplex PCR. The sample has more than 550,000 clones, around 85% seen once. The sample also formed part of further work on human thymus T cells.

Sequenced sample: thymocytes. The receptors stem from a girl under two years old with a congenital heart defect. The CDR3 runs from the conserved cysteine through the conserved F or W. The D gene is left open where the match is weak.

v_call: TRBV27
d_call: .
cdr3_aa: CATQGGNEQYF

v_call: TRBV7-2
d_call: TRBD1
cdr3_aa: CASSSHGQVGGYTF

v_call: TRBV7-2
d_call: TRBD1
cdr3_aa: CASSHGQGRQPQHF

v_call: TRBV15
d_call: .
cdr3_aa: CATSRDQVHEQYF

v_call: TRBV9
d_call: TRBD2
cdr3_aa: CASSPIVGEGTQYF

v_call: TRBV6-1
d_call: TRBD2
cdr3_aa: CASGVAGGYNEQFF

v_call: TRBV2
d_call: TRBD2
cdr3_aa: CASRRLAGDAHNEQFF

v_call: TRBV4-3
d_call: .
cdr3_aa: CASSQDEGFRDNEQFF

v_call: TRBV5-1
d_call: .
cdr3_aa: CASSLADRGSRYTEAFF

v_call: TRBV28
d_call: TRBD1
cdr3_aa: CASRRTGTFYEQYF

v_call: TRBV4-1
d_call: .
cdr3_aa: CASSPNTLRDISQYNSPLHF

v_call: TRBV9
d_call: .
cdr3_aa: CASSVGGFLDTEAFF

v_call: TRBV13
d_call: .
cdr3_aa: CASSPRGEGLLNEQFF

v_call: TRBV2
d_call: .
cdr3_aa: CASNQGFHYGYTF

v_call: TRBV2
d_call: .
cdr3_aa: CASSRDSKNQPQHF

v_call: TRBV7-2
d_call: .
cdr3_aa: CASSTTTDRGQYEQFF

v_call: TRBV7-9
d_call: .
cdr3_aa: CASSPAAGAYGYTF

v_call: TRBV12-5
d_call: TRBD2
cdr3_aa: CASGLVKDSGGVDNEQFF

v_call: TRBV4-1
d_call: .
cdr3_aa: CASSQDSEMNTDTQYF

v_call: TRBV25-1
d_call: TRBD2
cdr3_aa: CASSPRGENEQFF

v_call: TRBV30
d_call: TRBD1
cdr3_aa: CAWSVLDREAGELFF

v_call: TRBV11-2
d_call: .
cdr3_aa: CASSQSDYYGYTF

v_call: TRBV25-1
d_call: .
cdr3_aa: CASSEVIQPCAQFF

v_call: TRBV4-3
d_call: .
cdr3_aa: CASSQAGTPYNSPLHF

v_call: TRBV10-3
d_call: .
cdr3_aa: CAISARQGGHEQYF

v_call: TRBV7-2
d_call: TRBD1
cdr3_aa: CASSLVSQGARGGTDTQYF

v_call: TRBV20-1
d_call: .
cdr3_aa: CSPTSTYTF

v_call: TRBV9
d_call: .
cdr3_aa: CASSVDPEFAGTGNTIYF

v_call: TRBV11-2
d_call: .
cdr3_aa: CASSSAKTDTQYF

v_call: TRBV5-1
d_call: .
cdr3_aa: CASSLAGYNSYEQYF